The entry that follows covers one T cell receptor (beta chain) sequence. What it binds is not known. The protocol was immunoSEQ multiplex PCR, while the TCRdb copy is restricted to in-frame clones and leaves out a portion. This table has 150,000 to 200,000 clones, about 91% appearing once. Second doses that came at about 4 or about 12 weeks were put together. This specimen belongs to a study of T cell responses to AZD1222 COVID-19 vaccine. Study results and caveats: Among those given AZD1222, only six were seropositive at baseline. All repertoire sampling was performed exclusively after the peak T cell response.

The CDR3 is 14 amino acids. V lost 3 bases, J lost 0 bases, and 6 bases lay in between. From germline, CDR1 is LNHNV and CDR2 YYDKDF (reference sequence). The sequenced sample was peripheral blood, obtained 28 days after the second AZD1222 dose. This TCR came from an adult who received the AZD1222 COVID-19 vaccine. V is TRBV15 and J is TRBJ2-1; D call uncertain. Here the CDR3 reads CATSSRSSYNEQFF. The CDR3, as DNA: TGTGCCACCAGCAGCCGAAGCTCCTACAATGAGCAGTTCTTC.